This T cell receptor (beta chain) was profiled in a study of Ad26.COV2.S vaccination and SARS-CoV-2 variants. With 7 bases removed from V and 5 bases from J, the gap between germline ends came to 15 bases. The CDR3 has 14 residues. Per germline, CDR1 SGHRS and CDR2 YFSETQ. Assay used: immunoSEQ multiplex PCR; TCRdb lists only in-frame clones, some missing. In the table there are 350,000 to 450,000 clones, approximately 90% of which are singletons. Treatment meaning: about 20 received Ad26.COV2.S at low or high dose, single or two shots; about 5 received placebo; per-sample allocation not given. Sampling happened 63 days after the first vaccine or placebo injection. Expression of Wuhan-strain SARS-CoV-2 spike came from the Ad26 vector that formed the vaccine. On this clone: What it binds is not known.

Regarding the study as a whole: Total T cell responses were possibly underestimated by TCR breadth and depth analyses. Post-vaccination spike-specific CD8+ and CD4+ T cell responses reportedly had substantial breadth.

This sequence was found in a person between 18 and 65 years old who received the Ad26.COV2.S COVID-19 vaccine or a placebo. V gene TRBV5-1 combines with J gene TRBJ2-2, with a possible D match to TRBD1 (7 bases). The sample was peripheral blood, taken in a trial of Ad26.COV2.S vaccine versus placebo. The CDR3 here is CASSQGGITGELFF. The DNA for the CDR3 is TGCGCCAGCTCCCAGGGGGGAATAACCGGGGAGCTGTTTTTT. The whole variable domain, filled in from reference TRBV5-1 and TRBJ2-2, reads KAGVTQTPRYLIKTRGQQVTLSCSPISGHRSVSWYQQTPGQGLQFLFEYFSETQRNKGNFPGRFSGRQFSNSRSEMNVSTLELGDSALYLCASSQGGITGELFFGEGSRLTVL.